Each of the 13 T cell receptor beta chains below was sequenced from the same sample in a study of T cells after yellow fever vaccination. Using its own MiXCR run on the 5' RACE reads, TCRdb lists one record per CDR3 protein. This table has around 250,000 distinct CDR3 sequences, about 7% appearing once. The input for sequencing was CD4+ T cells sorted from PBMCs, taken 15 days after the yellow fever booster vaccination. The receptors were gathered from a man aged 30 to 45 who received the YFV17D yellow fever vaccine.

This chain links TRBV6-2 or TRBV6-3 with TRBJ2-7; no reliable D call. The CDR3 sequence is 15 residues long. The germline CDR1 and CDR2 sequences are MNHEY and SVGEGT. Trimming shortened V by 6 bases and J by 3 bases, and 18 bases separated the two germline ends. CDR3 DNA: TGTGCCAGCAGCCCCTCGGGCCGACATCACTACGAGCAGTACTTC. The encoded protein is CASSPSGRHHYEQYF.

The chain combines TRBV4-1 with TRBJ1-1; D unresolved. This CDR3 is built from 12 residues. V was clipped by 7 bases and J by 8 bases, with 14 bases between them. Germline CDR1 and CDR2: MGHRA and YSYEKL. CDR3 protein: CASMGLDGEAFF. For the CDR3, the DNA is TGCGCCAGCATGGGATTGGACGGAGAAGCTTTCTTT.

In this sample, this clonotype turned up a few times. The chain is built from TRBV20-1 and TRBJ2-7, with D tentatively TRBD2 (5 bases). CDR3 length: 13 amino acids. V lost 3 bases to trimming and J lost 7 bases, with 16 bases between them. CDR1 and CDR2 (germline): DFQATT, SNEGSKA (reference sequence). The CDR3 DNA is TGCAGTGCTAGGAGTCAGGTTTCGGGGGAGCAGTACTTC. Amino acids: CSARSQVSGEQYF.

This clonotype has just a few counts. The chain uses TRBV7-9 and TRBJ1-1, with no clear D. CDR3 length: 15 amino acids. Deletions cut 4 bases from V and 1 base from J, with 13 bases between. Germline V gives CDR1 SEHNR, CDR2 FQNEAQ (reference sequence). DNA of the CDR3: TGTGCCAGCAGCTACTCAGGTCTACAGAACACTGAAGCTTTCTTT. Translation: CASSYSGLQNTEAFF.

Ten or more counts support this clonotype. The chain recombines TRBV7-8 with TRBJ2-7; D tentatively fits TRBD1 or TRBD2 (5 bases each). There are 12 residues in the CDR3. The germline CDR1 and CDR2 sequences are SGHVS and FQNEAQ. The V and J ends lost 5 bases and 5 bases respectively, with 10 bases between them. CDR3 region: CASSPQGDEQYF. The CDR3 DNA sequence: TGTGCCAGCAGCCCCCAGGGAGACGAGCAGTACTTC.

This clonotype was detected only a few times. The J gene is TRBJ2-1, the V gene TRBV5-1; D is undetermined. Germline assignment: CDR1 SGHRS and CDR2 YFSETQ. Between the trimmed V and J ends, which lost 3 bases and 6 bases, there was a span of 1 base. This CDR3 spans 10 amino acids. The CDR3 DNA follows: TGCGCCAGCAGCTCCAATGAGCAGTTCTTC. It yields the protein CASSSNEQFF.

This clonotype was seen a handful of times. This rearrangement joins TRBV6-6 to TRBJ1-1, with D perhaps TRBD1 (5 bases). The V gene lost 2 bases and the J gene lost 8 bases, with 6 bases spanning the gap. This CDR3 contains 11 residues. Germline CDR1 reads MNHNY; CDR2 reads SVGAGI (reference sequence). Here the CDR3 reads CASSYEGEAFF. The CDR3 region has the DNA TGTGCCAGCAGTTACGAGGGGGAAGCTTTCTTT.

This clonotype was found a few times. CDR3 in amino acids: CASSRRRTSGAQETQYF. In nucleotides, the CDR3 is TGTGCCAGCAGCCGCCGACGGACTAGCGGAGCCCAAGAGACCCAGTACTTC. This sequence joins TRBV6-2 or TRBV6-3 and TRBJ2-5; the match to TRBD2 covers 10 bases. V was pared by 6 bases and J by 1 base, with 11 bases of the junction left unmatched. The CDR3 covers 17 residues. The germline V gene has CDR1 MNHEY and CDR2 SVGEGT.

This clonotype was observed many times. The rearrangement links TRBV7-3 to TRBJ2-1, with D perhaps TRBD2 (6 bases). The CDR3 totals 15 residues. The germline CDR1 and CDR2 sequences are SGHTA and FQGTGA. V lost 1 base and J 7 bases, leaving 14 bases between the germline ends. The CDR3 DNA reads TGTGCCAGCAGCTTAAACGGGAGAGGATCAAATGAGCAGTTCTTC. Its translation is CASSLNGRGSNEQFF. Filled out from reference TRBV7-3 and TRBJ2-1, the complete variable domain reads GAGVSQTPSNKVTEKGKYVELRCDPISGHTALYWYRQSLGQGPEFLIYFQGTGAADDSGLPNDRFFAVRPEGSVSTLKIQRTERGDSAVYLCASSLNGRGSNEQFFGPGTRLTVL.

This clonotype has ten or more counts. This chain links TRBV6-5 with TRBJ1-5; D is unresolved. Germline V gene data show CDR1 as MNHEY and CDR2 as SVGAGI. V lost 6 bases, J lost 4 bases, and 7 bases lay in between. The CDR3 consists of 12 residues. CDR3 in DNA: TGTGCCAGCAGCAACATTAATCAGCCCCAGCATTTT. As protein: CASSNINQPQHF.

The rearrangement joins TRBV3-1 to TRBJ1-6; D is possibly TRBD1 (5 bases). CDR3 length: 15 residues. V gave up 1 base and J gave up 6 bases, with 10 bases separating them. Germline assignment: CDR1 LGHDT and CDR2 YNNKEL (reference sequence). The CDR3 sequence: CASSQVRQPNSPLHF. The CDR3 coding sequence is TGTGCCAGCAGCCAAGTCAGACAGCCTAATTCACCCCTCCACTTT. The full variable domain, its missing parts supplied by reference TRBV3-1 and TRBJ1-6, is DTAVSQTPKYLVTQMGNDKSIKCEQNLGHDTMYWYKQDSKKFLKIMFSYNNKELIINETVPNRFSPKSPDKAHLNLHINSLELGDSAVYFCASSQVRQPNSPLHFGNGTRLTVT.

This clonotype has just a few counts. This chain connects TRBV18 to TRBJ2-1, with 11 bases matching TRBD2. The V and J ends lost 6 bases and 5 bases, in that order; junction bases with no gene match: 6. This CDR3 contains 15 residues. The germline gives CDR1 KGHSH, CDR2 LQKENI. Written as DNA, the CDR3 is TGTGCCAGCTCCCAAACTAGCGGGGGTAACAATGAGCAGTTCTTC. Its protein is CASSQTSGGNNEQFF.

Ten or more counts support this clonotype. This chain links TRBV12-3 or TRBV12-4 with TRBJ2-5; TRBD2 aligns across 11 bases. The CDR3 is 15 amino acids. V lost 6 bases and J lost 5; bases outside the gene matches: 8. The CDR3: CASRTLAGARETQYF. The CDR3 DNA sequence: TGTGCCAGCAGAACACTAGCGGGAGCTCGGGAGACCCAGTACTTC.